Below, 26 T cell receptor beta chains from the same sample are listed, as sequenced in a study of blood T cell repertoires in COVID-19. Sequencing used immunoSEQ multiplex PCR; TCRdb keeps in-frame clones, though not all of them. Altogether about 220,000 clones are present, 75% to 90% being singletons, with the ten largest covering roughly 5.5%. The specimen was peripheral blood. All receptors derive from a woman in her 70s with COVID-19, enrolled during active disease.

This clone appeared a few times. The chain links TRBV7-8 to TRBJ1-3; maybe TRBD1 (5 bases). The V end lost 4 bases, the J end lost 1 base, and 8 bases lay between the germline ends. The CDR3 has 14 residues. Germline assignment: CDR1 SGHVS and CDR2 FQNEAQ. CDR3: CASSSGKSGNTIYF. CDR3 DNA: TGTGCCAGCAGCTCAGGGAAATCTGGAAACACCATATATTTT.

The chain combines TRBV6-5 with TRBJ1-2, with 7 bases that match TRBD1. The junction had 10 bases not matched to a gene; V was cut back by 8 bases and J by 4 bases. Looked up from germline, CDR1 is MNHEY and CDR2 is SVGAGI. This CDR3 contains 14 residues. In DNA, the CDR3 is TGTGCCAGCGCTACGGGACAGTTATTCTATGGCTACACCTTC. This gives the protein CASATGQLFYGYTF.

V usage is TRBV7-2 and J usage is TRBJ1-1; 7 bases agree with TRBD1. Germline assignment: CDR1 SGHTA and CDR2 FQGNSA. V was pared by 1 base and J by 7 bases, with 12 bases of the junction left unmatched. The CDR3 has 16 amino acids. CDR3 residues: CASSLGYSDRELEAFF. Written as DNA, the CDR3 is TGTGCCAGCAGCTTAGGTTATTCCGACAGGGAGCTTGAAGCTTTCTTT. Using reference TRBV7-2 and TRBJ1-1 for the parts outside the CDR3, the full variable domain is GAGVSQSPSNKVTEKGKDVELRCDPISGHTALYWYRQSLGQGLEFLIYFQGNSAPDKSGLPSDRFSAERTGGSVSTLTIQRTQQEDSAVYLCASSLGYSDRELEAFFGQGTRLTVV.

CDR3: CASSARDSLNQPQHF. The CDR3 DNA reads as TGTGCCAGCAGTGCCCGCGACAGCCTAAATCAGCCCCAGCATTTT. The chain employs TRBV28 and TRBJ1-5, with D maybe TRBD1 (5 bases). The CDR3 has 15 amino acids. Germline-derived CDR1 and CDR2 are MDHEN and SYDVKM. Trimming stripped 5 bases from V and 4 bases from J, with 15 bases between.

The genes are TRBV30 and TRBJ2-1; TRBD2 agrees at 7 bases. Losses at the gene ends were 3 bases for V and 9 bases for J; bases not matched to a gene: 8. Germline V gene sequence: CDR1 GTSNPN, CDR2 SVGIG (reference sequence). The CDR3 consists of 13 residues. The CDR3 loop reads CAWSLLLAGEQFF. The CDR3 nucleotides read TGTGCCTGGAGCCTCCTTTTAGCGGGTGAGCAGTTCTTC.

The genes are TRBV18 and TRBJ1-1; tentative D call: TRBD1 (5 bases). Germline V CDR1 and CDR2: KGHSH, LQKENI. V shed 3 bases and J shed 6 bases, with 11 bases lying between them. CDR3 length: 13 amino acids. In nucleotides, the CDR3 is TGTGCCAGCTCACCCGGGGGAGGGGCTGAAGCTTTCTTT. This codes for CASSPGGGAEAFF.

V is TRBV2 and J is TRBJ1-5; D is uncertain. V lost 4 bases and J lost 6, with 13 bases in between. Per germline, CDR1 SNHLY and CDR2 FYNNEI. This CDR3 comprises 14 residues. The CDR3 here is CASSVSPHSQPQHF. The CDR3 region has the DNA TGTGCCAGCAGTGTCAGCCCGCACAGTCAGCCCCAGCATTTT.

The gene calls are TRBV29-1 and TRBJ1-1; 8 nucleotides align to TRBD1. The trim removed 7 bases at V and 0 bases at J, leaving 4 bases unmatched. This CDR3 spans 13 amino acids. From germline, CDR1 is SQVTM and CDR2 ANQGSEA. This CDR3 reads CSGRQGLNTEAFF. DNA for the CDR3: TGCAGCGGGCGACAGGGGTTGAACACTGAAGCTTTCTTT.

In its sample, this clone was seen once. V is TRBV7-9 and J is TRBJ2-7; 8 bases are shared with TRBD1. Trimming at V came to 4 bases and at J to 3 bases, leaving 8 bases not matched to a gene. From germline, CDR1 is SEHNR and CDR2 FQNEAQ (reference sequence). CDR3 size: 15 residues. CDR3: CASSSGTGVHYEQYF. CDR3 nucleotides: TGTGCCAGCAGCTCCGGGACAGGTGTACACTACGAGCAGTACTTC.

The chain couples TRBV5-1 to TRBJ1-5; 7 bases line up with TRBD1. The CDR3 covers 15 residues. The V gene's germline CDR1 is SGHRS and CDR2 YFSETQ. V shed 4 bases, J shed 9 bases, and the junction held 13 bases outside the gene matches. In DNA, the CDR3 is TGCGCCAGCAGCCGAGACGGACAGGACAATGGGCCCCAGCATTTT. It is translated as CASSRDGQDNGPQHF.

V is TRBV10-2 and J is TRBJ1-1; D may be TRBD1 (5 bases). V was clipped by 3 bases and J by 2 bases, with 13 bases between them. This CDR3 contains 15 residues. Per the germline V gene, CDR1 is WSHSY and CDR2 is SAAADI. CDR3 loop: CASSDGGKPNTEAFF. CDR3 bases: TGCGCCAGCAGTGATGGGGGGAAACCCAACACTGAAGCTTTCTTT.

The chain joins TRBV6-2 or TRBV6-3 to TRBJ2-7, with 12 positions matching TRBD2. V was pared by 5 bases and J by 3 bases, with 8 bases of the junction left unmatched. CDR1 and CDR2 (germline): MNHEY, SVGEGT. The CDR3 totals 16 residues. The CDR3 region is CASSISRTSGIYEQYF. The CDR3 DNA reads as TGTGCCAGCAGTATAAGTCGGACTAGCGGGATCTACGAGCAGTACTTC.

The chain combines TRBV7-9 with TRBJ2-3, with a possible D match to TRBD2 (6 bases). V was clipped by 1 base and J by 4 bases, with 12 bases between them. CDR3 length: 15 amino acids. The germline CDR1 and CDR2 sequences are SEHNR and FQNEAQ (reference sequence). Here the CDR3 reads CASSLGGIDPDTQYF. Written as DNA, the CDR3 is TGTGCCAGCAGCTTAGGCGGGATTGATCCAGATACGCAGTATTTT.

The chain has TRBV18 and TRBJ2-1; TRBD2 matches 12 bases. The CDR3 is 17 amino acids. J lost 9 bases, V lost 2 bases, and 11 bases had no gene match. Germline V gene lookup returns CDR1 KGHSH and CDR2 LQKENI. The CDR3 DNA reads TGTGCCAGCTCACCAATCCTAGCGGGAGGGACGGGGGGTGAGCAGTTCTTC. This translates into CASSPILAGGTGGEQFF. The whole variable domain, remainder taken from reference TRBV18 and TRBJ2-1, is NAGVMQNPRHLVRRRGQEARLRCSPMKGHSHVYWYRQLPEEGLKFMVYLQKENIIDESGMPKERFSAEFPKEGPSILRIQQVVRGDSAAYFCASSPILAGGTGGEQFFGPGTRLTVL.

The chain recombines TRBV27 with TRBJ2-3, with D tentatively TRBD2 (6 bases). The CDR3 has 14 amino acids. V lost 2 bases to trimming and J lost 1 base, with 7 bases between them. Per germline, CDR1 MNHEY and CDR2 SMNVEV (reference sequence). CDR3 in amino acids: CASSLASGTDTQYF. Here the CDR3 DNA reads TGTGCCAGCAGTTTAGCTAGCGGCACAGATACGCAGTATTTT.

This chain uses TRBV6-4 with TRBJ2-3, with no clear D. V gave up 6 bases and J gave up 4 bases, with 14 bases separating them. The CDR3 totals 14 residues. Germline V gives CDR1 MRHNA, CDR2 SNTAGT. In DNA, the CDR3 is TGTGCCAGCAGCGCCCGTGGTGGAGCAGATACGCAGTATTTT. It yields the protein CASSARGGADTQYF.

This CDR3 reads CSVVYVSEQYF. The CDR3 nucleotides are TGCAGCGTTGTGTACGTTAGCGAGCAGTACTTC. This sequence joins TRBV29-1 and TRBJ2-7; D unclear. This CDR3 has 11 residues. Trimming shortened V by 4 bases and J by 6 bases, and 10 bases separated the two germline ends. CDR1 is SQVTM and CDR2 is ANQGSEA in the germline V gene.

The chain employs TRBV6-5 and TRBJ1-2; 9 bases agree with TRBD1. With 6 bases clipped from V and 7 bases from J, the junction kept 12 bases outside the gene matches. There are 15 residues in the CDR3. The V gene's germline CDR1 is MNHEY and CDR2 SVGAGI. This CDR3 is CASRRRDRVSAGYTF. Here the CDR3 DNA reads TGTGCCAGCAGGAGGAGGGACAGGGTTTCTGCTGGCTACACCTTC.

The rearrangement uses TRBV24-1 and TRBJ2-5, with 8 bases that match TRBD1. This CDR3 spans 15 amino acids. Germline lookup yields CDR1 KGHDR and CDR2 SFDVKD. The junction had 6 bases not matched to a gene; V was cut back by 5 bases and J by 2 bases. The DNA for the CDR3 is TGTGCCACCAGTGCCGGGGACAGGAGACAAGAGACCCAGTACTTC. Translation gives CATSAGDRRQETQYF.

V is TRBV24-1 and J is TRBJ1-2; D is unresolved. The germline V gene encodes CDR1 KGHDR and CDR2 SFDVKD. The V end lost 4 bases, the J end lost 4 bases, and 6 bases lay between the germline ends. The CDR3 has 12 amino acids. CDR3 region: CATSDGVYGYTF. The CDR3 DNA reads TGTGCCACCAGTGACGGGGTCTATGGCTACACCTTC.

This chain joins TRBV9 and TRBJ1-1, with TRBD1 identical over 7 bases. Losses at the gene ends were 5 bases for V and 1 base for J; bases not matched to a gene: 8. Germline V CDR1 and CDR2: SGDLS, YYNGEE. This CDR3 has 15 amino acids. The CDR3 is CASSPRQGTNTEAFF. CDR3 in DNA: TGTGCCAGCAGTCCAAGACAGGGCACGAACACTGAAGCTTTCTTT.

This clone has just one count. The rearrangement links TRBV7-2 to TRBJ2-1; no clear D. CDR1 and CDR2 from the germline V gene are SGHTA and FQGNSA. V shed 3 bases and J shed 4 bases, with 13 bases lying between them. The CDR3 runs to 15 residues. CDR3 amino acids: CASSFDRLSYNEQFF. The CDR3 nucleotides are TGTGCCAGCAGCTTTGATCGACTGAGTTACAATGAGCAGTTCTTC.

The rearrangement joins TRBV29-1 to TRBJ2-3; 10 bases are a match to TRBD1. V gave up 1 base and J gave up 11 bases; unmatched junction bases: 3. This CDR3 comprises 12 residues. Per germline, CDR1 SQVTM and CDR2 ANQGSEA. CDR3 residues: CSVEVDRGRQYF. DNA of the CDR3: TGCAGCGTTGAAGTAGACAGGGGGCGGCAGTATTTT.

This chain links TRBV6-2 or TRBV6-3 with TRBJ1-2, with D maybe TRBD1 (6 bases). The ends were cut back, 2 bases at V and 3 bases at J, with 16 bases in the middle. CDR1 MNHEY and CDR2 SVGEGT come from the germline V gene. CDR3 length: 16 amino acids. The CDR3 is CASSYGVGTRYYGYTF. CDR3 coding DNA: TGTGCCAGCAGTTACGGAGTCGGGACAAGATACTATGGCTACACCTTC.

The rearrangement links TRBV27 to TRBJ2-5, with 14 bases aligning to TRBD2. Germline CDR1 MNHEY, CDR2 SMNVEV (reference sequence). CDR3 length: 18 amino acids. Trimming took 9 bases from V and 7 from J; bases not matched to a gene: 19. The CDR3 spells CASHRPGLAGDPNGTQYF. The CDR3 nucleotides read TGTGCCAGTCACCGACCGGGACTAGCGGGAGACCCGAACGGGACCCAGTACTTC.

The chain is built from TRBV7-2 and TRBJ2-6, with D possibly being TRBD2 (6 bases). Germline CDR1 SGHTA, CDR2 FQGNSA. V was clipped by 5 bases and J by 3 bases, with 23 bases between them. The length of the CDR3 is 19 residues. The CDR3 DNA reads as TGTGCCAGCAGCCTGAACGGAGGGGACTTGGGTGGTGGGGCCAACGTCCTGACTTTC. Translated: CASSLNGGDLGGGANVLTF. The whole variable domain, remainder taken from reference TRBV7-2 and TRBJ2-6, is GAGVSQSPSNKVTEKGKDVELRCDPISGHTALYWYRQSLGQGLEFLIYFQGNSAPDKSGLPSDRFSAERTGGSVSTLTIQRTQQEDSAVYLCASSLNGGDLGGGANVLTFGAGSRLTVL.